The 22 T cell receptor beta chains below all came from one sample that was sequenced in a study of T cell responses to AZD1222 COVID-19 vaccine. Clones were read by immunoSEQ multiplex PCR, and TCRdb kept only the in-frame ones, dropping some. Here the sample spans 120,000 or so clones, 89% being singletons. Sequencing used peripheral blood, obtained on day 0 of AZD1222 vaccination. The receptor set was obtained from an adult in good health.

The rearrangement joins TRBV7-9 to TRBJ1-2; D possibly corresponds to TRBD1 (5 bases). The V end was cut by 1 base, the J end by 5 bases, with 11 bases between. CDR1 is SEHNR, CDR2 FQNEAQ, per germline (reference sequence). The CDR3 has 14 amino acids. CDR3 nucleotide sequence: TGTGCCAGCAGCTTAGAGCCAGGGAAGTATGGCTACACCTTC. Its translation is CASSLEPGKYGYTF.

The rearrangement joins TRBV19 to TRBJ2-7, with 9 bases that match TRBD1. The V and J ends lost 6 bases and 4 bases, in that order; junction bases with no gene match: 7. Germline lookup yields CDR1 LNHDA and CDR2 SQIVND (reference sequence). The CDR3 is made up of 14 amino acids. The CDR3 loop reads CASRRTGEEYEQYF. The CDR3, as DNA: TGTGCCAGTAGGCGGACAGGGGAGGAGTACGAGCAGTACTTC. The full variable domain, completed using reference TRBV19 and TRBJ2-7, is DGGITQSPKYLFRKEGQNVTLSCEQNLNHDAMYWYRQDPGQGLRLIYYSQIVNDFQKGDIAEGYSVSREKKESFPLTVTSAQKNPTAFYLCASRRTGEEYEQYFGPGTRLTVT.

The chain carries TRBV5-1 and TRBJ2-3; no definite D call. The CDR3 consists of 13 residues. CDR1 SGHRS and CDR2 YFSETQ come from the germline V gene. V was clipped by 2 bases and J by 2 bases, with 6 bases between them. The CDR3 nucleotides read TGCGCCAGCAGCTTTGACCACACAGATACGCAGTATTTT. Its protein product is CASSFDHTDTQYF.

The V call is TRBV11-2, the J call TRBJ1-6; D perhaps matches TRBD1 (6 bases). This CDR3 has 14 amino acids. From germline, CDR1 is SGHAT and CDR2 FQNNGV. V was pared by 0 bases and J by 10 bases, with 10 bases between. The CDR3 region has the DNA TGTGCCAGCAGCTTAGACCCAGGGGAGTCACCCCTCCACTTT. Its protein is CASSLDPGESPLHF.

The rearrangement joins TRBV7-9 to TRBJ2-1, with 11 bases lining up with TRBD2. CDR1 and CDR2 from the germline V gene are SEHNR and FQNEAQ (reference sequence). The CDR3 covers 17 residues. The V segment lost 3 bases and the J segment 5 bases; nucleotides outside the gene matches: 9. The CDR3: CASSFPVAGGLHNEQFF. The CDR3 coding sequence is TGTGCCAGCAGCTTCCCTGTAGCGGGAGGGTTACACAATGAGCAGTTCTTC.

CDR3 sequence reads: CAISDWTSGGAADTQYF. The CDR3 DNA follows: TGTGCCATCAGTGACTGGACTAGCGGGGGGGCCGCAGATACGCAGTATTTT. The chain links TRBV10-3 to TRBJ2-3; 15 bases line up with TRBD2. V lost 3 bases and J lost 4; bases outside the gene matches: 5. From germline, CDR1 is ENHRY and CDR2 SYGVKD. CDR3 size: 17 residues.

The CDR3 region has the DNA TGCGCCAGCAGTGACGAACTAGCGGGGGGCCGGGAGACCCAGTACTTC. Encoded protein: CASSDELAGGRETQYF. The chain recombines TRBV10-1 with TRBJ2-5; 12 bases are a match to TRBD2. This CDR3 contains 16 residues. J lost 5 bases, V lost 3 bases, and 7 bases had no gene match. Looked up from germline, CDR1 is WNHNN and CDR2 is SYGVQD (reference sequence).

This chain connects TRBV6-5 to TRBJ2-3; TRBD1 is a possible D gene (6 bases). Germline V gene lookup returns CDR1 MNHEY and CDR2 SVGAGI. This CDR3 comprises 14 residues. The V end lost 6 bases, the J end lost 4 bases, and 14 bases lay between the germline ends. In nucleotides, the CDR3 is TGTGCCAGCAGGGTACAGGGCTGGGCAGATACGCAGTATTTT. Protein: CASRVQGWADTQYF.

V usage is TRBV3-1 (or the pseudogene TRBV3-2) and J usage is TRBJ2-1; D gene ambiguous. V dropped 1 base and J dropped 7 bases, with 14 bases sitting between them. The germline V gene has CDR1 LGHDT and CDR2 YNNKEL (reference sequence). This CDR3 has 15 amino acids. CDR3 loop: CASSQALWLVNEQFF. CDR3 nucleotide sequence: TGTGCCAGCAGCCAAGCCCTCTGGTTGGTGAATGAGCAGTTCTTC.

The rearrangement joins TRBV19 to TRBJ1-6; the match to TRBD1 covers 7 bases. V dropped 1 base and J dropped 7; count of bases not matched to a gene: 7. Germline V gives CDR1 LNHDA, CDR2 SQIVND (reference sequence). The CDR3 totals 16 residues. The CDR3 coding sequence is TGTGCCAGTAGTATAGTGGGGGGACAGATGAATTCACCCCTCCACTTT. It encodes CASSIVGGQMNSPLHF. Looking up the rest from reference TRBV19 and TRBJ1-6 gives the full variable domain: DGGITQSPKYLFRKEGQNVTLSCEQNLNHDAMYWYRQDPGQGLRLIYYSQIVNDFQKGDIAEGYSVSREKKESFPLTVTSAQKNPTAFYLCASSIVGGQMNSPLHFGNGTRLTVT.

CDR3: CASRGYRGSSYGYTF. The CDR3 DNA is TGTGCCAGCAGGGGGTACAGGGGGAGTAGCTATGGCTACACCTTC. The gene calls are TRBV2 and TRBJ1-2, with 8 bases matching TRBD1. Trimming cost V 6 bases and J 4 bases; bases outside gene matches: 10. The CDR3 sequence is 15 residues long. CDR1 is SNHLY and CDR2 is FYNNEI in the germline V gene. The full variable domain, in which reference TRBV2 and TRBJ1-2 provide the parts outside the CDR3, is EPEVTQTPSHQVTQMGQEVILRCVPISNHLYFYWYRQILGQKVEFLVSFYNNEISEKSEIFDDQFSVERPDGSNFTLKIRSTKLEDSAMYFCASRGYRGSSYGYTFGSGTRLTVV.

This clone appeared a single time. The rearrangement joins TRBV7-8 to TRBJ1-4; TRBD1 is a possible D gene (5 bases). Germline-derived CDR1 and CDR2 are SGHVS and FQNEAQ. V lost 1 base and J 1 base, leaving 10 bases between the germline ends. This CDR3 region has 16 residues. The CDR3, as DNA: TGTGCCAGCAGCTTAGAGGCAGGGAGAACTAATGAAAAACTGTTTTTT. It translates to CASSLEAGRTNEKLFF.

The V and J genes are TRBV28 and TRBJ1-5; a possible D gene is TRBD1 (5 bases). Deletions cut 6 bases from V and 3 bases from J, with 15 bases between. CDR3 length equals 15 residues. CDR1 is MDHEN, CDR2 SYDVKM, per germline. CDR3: CASSLGGGINQPQHF. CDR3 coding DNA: TGTGCCAGCAGCCTCGGTGGGGGGATCAATCAGCCCCAGCATTTT. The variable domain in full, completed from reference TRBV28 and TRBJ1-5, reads DVKVTQSSRYLVKRTGEKVFLECVQDMDHENMFWYRQDPGLGLRLIYFSYDVKMKEKGDIPEGYSVSREKKERFSLILESASTNQTSMYLCASSLGGGINQPQHFGDGTRLSIL.

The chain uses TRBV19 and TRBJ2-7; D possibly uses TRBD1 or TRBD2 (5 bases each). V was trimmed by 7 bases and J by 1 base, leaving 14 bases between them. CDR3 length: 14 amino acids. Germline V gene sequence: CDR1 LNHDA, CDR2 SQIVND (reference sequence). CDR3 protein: CASTPGRRSYEQYF. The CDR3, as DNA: TGTGCCAGTACCCCGGGGCGGAGATCCTACGAGCAGTACTTC.

CDR3 DNA sequence: TGTGCCAGCAGCGCCGGACAGACAGATACGCAGTATTTT. Amino acid sequence: CASSAGQTDTQYF. The V and J genes are TRBV5-4 and TRBJ2-3; a weak D match, TRBD1 (6 bases). CDR3 size: 13 residues. Germline lookup yields CDR1 SGHNT and CDR2 YYREEE (reference sequence). V was shortened by 4 bases and J by 3 bases, with 9 bases between the two germline ends.

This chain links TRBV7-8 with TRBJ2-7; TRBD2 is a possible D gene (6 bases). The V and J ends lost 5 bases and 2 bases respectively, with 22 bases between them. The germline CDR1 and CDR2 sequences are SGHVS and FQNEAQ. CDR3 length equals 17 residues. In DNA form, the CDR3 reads TGTGCCAGCAGCGATCCTCAGGAGGGGACTGTTACCTACGAGCAGTACTTC. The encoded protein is CASSDPQEGTVTYEQYF.

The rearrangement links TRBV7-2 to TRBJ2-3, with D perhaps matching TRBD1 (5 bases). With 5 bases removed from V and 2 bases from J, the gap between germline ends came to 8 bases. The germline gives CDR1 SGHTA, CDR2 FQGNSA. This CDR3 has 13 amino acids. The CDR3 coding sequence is TGTGCCAGCAGCCCGACAGTCACAGATACGCAGTATTTT. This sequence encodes CASSPTVTDTQYF.

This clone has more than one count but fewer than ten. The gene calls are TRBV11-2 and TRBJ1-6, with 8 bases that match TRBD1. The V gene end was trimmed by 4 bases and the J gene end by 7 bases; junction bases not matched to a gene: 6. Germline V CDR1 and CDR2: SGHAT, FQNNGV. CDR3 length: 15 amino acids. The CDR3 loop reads CASSSQGAQNSPLHF. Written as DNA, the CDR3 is TGTGCCAGCAGCTCGCAGGGGGCTCAGAATTCACCCCTCCACTTT. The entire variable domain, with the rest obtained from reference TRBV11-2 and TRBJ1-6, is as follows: EAGVAQSPRYKIIEKRQSVAFWCNPISGHATLYWYQQILGQGPKLLIQFQNNGVVDDSQLPKDRFSAERLKGVDSTLKIQPAKLEDSAVYLCASSSQGAQNSPLHFGNGTRLTVT.

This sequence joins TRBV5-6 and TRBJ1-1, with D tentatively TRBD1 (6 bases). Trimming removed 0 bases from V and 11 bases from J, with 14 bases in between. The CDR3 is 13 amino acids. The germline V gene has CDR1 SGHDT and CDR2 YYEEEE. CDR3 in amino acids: CASSLDRYRAAFF. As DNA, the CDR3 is TGTGCCAGCAGCTTGGATCGGTACAGGGCCGCTTTCTTT.

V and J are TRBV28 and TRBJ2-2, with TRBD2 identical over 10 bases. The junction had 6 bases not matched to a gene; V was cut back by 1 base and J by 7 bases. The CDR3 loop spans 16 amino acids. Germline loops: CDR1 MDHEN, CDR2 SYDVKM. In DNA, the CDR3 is TGTGCCAGCAGTTTATATTCTAGCGGGGGCCACGGGGAGCTGTTTTTT. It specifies CASSLYSSGGHGELFF.

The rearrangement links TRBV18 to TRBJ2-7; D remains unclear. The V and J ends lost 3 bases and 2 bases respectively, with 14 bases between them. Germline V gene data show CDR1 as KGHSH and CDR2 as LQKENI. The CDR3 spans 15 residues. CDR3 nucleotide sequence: TGTGCCAGCTCACCGGGCCGAGGAACCGCCTACGAGCAGTACTTC. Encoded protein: CASSPGRGTAYEQYF.

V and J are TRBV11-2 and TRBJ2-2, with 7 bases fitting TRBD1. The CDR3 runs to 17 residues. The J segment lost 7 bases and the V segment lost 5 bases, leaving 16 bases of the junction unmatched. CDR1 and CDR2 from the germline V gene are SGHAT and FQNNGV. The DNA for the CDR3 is TGTGCCAGCAGCCCAAGTGGGTACAGGGGACGAGGCGGGGAGCTGTTTTTT. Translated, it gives CASSPSGYRGRGGELFF. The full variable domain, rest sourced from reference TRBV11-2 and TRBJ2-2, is EAGVAQSPRYKIIEKRQSVAFWCNPISGHATLYWYQQILGQGPKLLIQFQNNGVVDDSQLPKDRFSAERLKGVDSTLKIQPAKLEDSAVYLCASSPSGYRGRGGELFFGEGSRLTVL.